This TCR beta chain was observed in a study of HIV-infected patients and healthy controls. Findings of the study overall: Eight alpha and eight beta V genes differed significantly in mean usage between HIV-infected patients and controls. Healthy controls carried many MAIT alpha-chain CDR3s, while HIV+ repertoires had few.

The CDR3 is 13 residues long. Trimming removed 6 bases from V and 4 bases from J; junction bases left unmatched: 6. From germline, CDR1 is SQVTM and CDR2 ANQGSEA. All unsorted peripheral T cells were captured because whole blood was used without fractionation. Alpha and beta constant-region primers primed reverse transcription of 400 to 650 ng RNA. Alpha and beta chain libraries were made separately by chain-specific third strand synthesis with multiplexing indices. Two random hexamers, added before amplification and joined, formed each molecule's 12-nucleotide barcode. One entry per CDR3 protein results from TCRdb running MiXCR on the 5' RACE reads. The repertoire holds some 19,000 distinct CDR3 sequences, with about 9.5% as singletons. By sample fraction, this clonotype is medium-sized (0.01 to 0.1%). Its antigen is still unknown.

The gene calls are TRBV29-1 and TRBJ1-1; 9 nucleotides match TRBD1. The sample consisted of blood. This receptor was obtained from an adult in good health. The CDR3 DNA is TGCAGCGTGCCGACAGGGGGTAGCACTGAAGCTTTCTTT. This sequence encodes CSVPTGGSTEAFF.